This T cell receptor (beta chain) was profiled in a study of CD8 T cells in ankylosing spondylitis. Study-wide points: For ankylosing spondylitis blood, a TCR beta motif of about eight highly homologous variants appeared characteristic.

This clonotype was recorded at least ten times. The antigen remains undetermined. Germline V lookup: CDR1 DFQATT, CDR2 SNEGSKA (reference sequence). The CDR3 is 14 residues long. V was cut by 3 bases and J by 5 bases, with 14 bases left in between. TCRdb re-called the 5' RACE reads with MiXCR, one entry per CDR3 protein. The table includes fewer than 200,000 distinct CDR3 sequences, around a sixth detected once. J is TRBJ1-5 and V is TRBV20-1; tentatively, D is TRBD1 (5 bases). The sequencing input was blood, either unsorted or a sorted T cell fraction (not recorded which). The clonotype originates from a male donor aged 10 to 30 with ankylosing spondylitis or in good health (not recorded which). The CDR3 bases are TGCAGTGCTAGGTCGATGCAGGGCGATCAGCCCCAGCATTTT. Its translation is CSARSMQGDQPQHF.